These T cell receptor beta chains were read from a single sample in a study of T cells in Graves' hyperthyroidism and ophthalmopathy. TCRdb redid the calling of the multiplex PCR reads with MiXCR, one entry per CDR3 protein. Among hundreds of thousands of distinct CDR3 sequences listed, 15% were seen once. Source material: blood. The receptor source for this set is a woman younger than 45 with Graves' hyperthyroidism. Both conserved end residues are part of each CDR3. The order of the fields is J gene, clone size, D gene, V gene, CDR3 DNA, CDR3 protein. A D gene is named only where the DNA matches it firmly. The size entry is marked missing in some rows and otherwise reads once, few, many or a size class.

>TRBJ2-1|NA|TRBD1|TRBV6-5
TGTGCCAGCACTTCGGGACAGGGTAGCAATGAGCAGTTCTTC
CASTSGQGSNEQFF
>TRBJ2-3|NA|NA|TRBV24-1
TGTGCCACCAGTGATCCTAGTGCAGATACGCAGTATTTT
CATSDPSADTQYF
>TRBJ2-7|NA|NA|TRBV25-1
TGTGCCAGCAGTGGTTGGAGGAAGCAGTACTTC
CASSGWRKQYF
>TRBJ2-7|few|TRBD1|TRBV2
TGTGCCAGCAGTTCCGGGACAGGGATCCCTCTCGAGCAGTACTTC
CASSSGTGIPLEQYF
>TRBJ1-2|few|NA|TRBV29-1
TGCAGCGTCGTCGGGGGAAGCTATGGCTACACCTTC
CSVVGGSYGYTF
>TRBJ2-1|NA|TRBD2|TRBV16
TGTGCCAGCAGCCATCAGAAGCGGGAGGGCTGGCAGTTCTTC
CASSHQKREGWQFF
>TRBJ2-1|many|NA|TRBV18
TGTGCCAGCTCAAGGGCCGGGCACAGAGAAACTTACAATGAGCAGTTCTTC
CASSRAGHRETYNEQFF
>TRBJ2-5|NA|NA|TRBV28
TGTGCCAGGGCCCTCGGGTCCTCTCAAGAGACCCAGTACTTC
CARALGSSQETQYF
>TRBJ2-7|NA|NA|TRBV7-3
TGTGCCAGCAGCTCCACTGTCGGACGTAGGAGCTCCTACGAGCAGTACTTC
CASSSTVGRRSSYEQYF
>TRBJ1-1|few|NA|TRBV7-2
TGTGCCAGCAGCCCGGACGGATGGCAGAGGAACACTGAAGCTTTCTTT
CASSPDGWQRNTEAFF
>TRBJ2-1|NA|NA|TRBV6-1
TGTGCCAGCAGTCCCCGGGACGGGAATGAGCAGTTCTTC
CASSPRDGNEQFF
>TRBJ1-1|many|TRBD1|TRBV28
TGTGCCAGCATCCTACTCTCGGGACAGGGAAACACTGAAGCTTTCTTT
CASILLSGQGNTEAFF
>TRBJ1-5|many|TRBD1|TRBV5-5
TGTGCCAGCAGCAGAGGACAGGGGGCCAAGGGCAATCAGCCCCAGCATTTT
CASSRGQGAKGNQPQHF
>TRBJ1-5|many|TRBD1|TRBV12-3/TRBV12-4
TGTGCCAGCAGGAAAAACAGGGGGCGCGTGGATCAGCCCCAGCATTTT
CASRKNRGRVDQPQHF
>TRBJ2-3|once|NA|TRBV10-2
TGCGCCAGCAGTGAGTCGGCTCAAAGAACAGATACGCAGTATTTT
CASSESAQRTDTQYF
>TRBJ1-5|NA|NA|TRBV7-2
TGTGCCAGCAGCTTAGACGGCGGGGTCAATCAGCCCCAGCATTTT
CASSLDGGVNQPQHF
>TRBJ2-7|NA|NA|TRBV5-1
TGCGCCAGCAGCTTGGGACAGGTCTCCTACGAGCAGTACTTC
CASSLGQVSYEQYF
>TRBJ2-1|NA|TRBD1|TRBV10-3
TGTGCCATCAGTGAAGGGACAGGGGTCTCGAATGAGCAGTTCTTC
CAISEGTGVSNEQFF
>TRBJ1-5|many|TRBD1|TRBV7-8
TGTGCCAGCAGCCGAGACAGGGGGCACGGTCAGCCCCAGCATTTT
CASSRDRGHGQPQHF
>TRBJ1-4|few|NA|TRBV28
TGTGCCAGCAGCCCCATGGGACTACCTTCAACTAATGAAAAACTGTTTTTT
CASSPMGLPSTNEKLFF